This TCR beta chain was retrieved from a study of T cell responses to AZD1222 COVID-19 vaccine. Germline-derived CDR1 and CDR2 are SEHNR and FQNEAQ (reference sequence). V shed 8 bases, J shed 5 bases, and the junction held 4 bases outside the gene matches. The CDR3 spans 13 residues. To note about this clone: What it recognizes is unknown.

The study, taken as a whole, reports: Among the donors, most were white British and more were female, and clonal diversity was possibly underestimated. Regions 160-218 and 743-854 dominated among vaccine-associated CD4 TCRs spanning spike. Recipients of AZD1222 seropositive at baseline numbered only six or seven.

Repertoires were generated with immunoSEQ multiplex PCR, while TCRdb's copy carries only in-frame clones and drops some. In the table there are around 76,000 clones, over 80% of which are singletons. The origin of this receptor is an adult in good health. This sample comprised peripheral blood, obtained on day 0 of AZD1222 vaccination. The rearrangement links TRBV7-9 to TRBJ2-5; TRBD2 aligns across 11 bases. CDR3 nucleotides: TGTGCCAGCGGTCTAGCGGGGGGTGAGACCCAGTACTTC. It is translated as CASGLAGGETQYF.